This T cell receptor beta chain is drawn from a study of blood T cells in healthy people across ages. Study in general: Capture via template switching afforded approximately one barcoded beta molecule per two T cells. Study-wide points: Diversity estimates drawn from one million T cells were deemed underestimates.

Combining a sample-barcoded 5' primer with a J-beta primer mix, a second PCR ran for about 7 to 11 cycles. In TCRdb, the 5' RACE reads were re-called with MiXCR into one record per CDR3 protein. Of roughly 550,000 distinct CDR3 sequences listed, around 24% are singletons. On this clonotype itself: Its antigen remains unidentified.

The CDR3 has 15 amino acids. Germline trimming cut 4 bases from V and 15 bases from J; bases unmatched to any gene: 12. Germline V lookup: CDR1 MDHEN, CDR2 SYDVKM. These data were also filed under a second study, of T cells of mothers and their children.

The sequence derives from a boy between 5 and 17 years old in good health. The chain carries TRBV28 and TRBJ2-1, with TRBD2 matching 13 bases. The sequencing sample was made of blood. CDR3: CASSSRTSGGGIPFF. The CDR3 DNA sequence: TGTGCCAGCAGTTCCCGGACTAGCGGGGGCGGCATTCCGTTCTTC.